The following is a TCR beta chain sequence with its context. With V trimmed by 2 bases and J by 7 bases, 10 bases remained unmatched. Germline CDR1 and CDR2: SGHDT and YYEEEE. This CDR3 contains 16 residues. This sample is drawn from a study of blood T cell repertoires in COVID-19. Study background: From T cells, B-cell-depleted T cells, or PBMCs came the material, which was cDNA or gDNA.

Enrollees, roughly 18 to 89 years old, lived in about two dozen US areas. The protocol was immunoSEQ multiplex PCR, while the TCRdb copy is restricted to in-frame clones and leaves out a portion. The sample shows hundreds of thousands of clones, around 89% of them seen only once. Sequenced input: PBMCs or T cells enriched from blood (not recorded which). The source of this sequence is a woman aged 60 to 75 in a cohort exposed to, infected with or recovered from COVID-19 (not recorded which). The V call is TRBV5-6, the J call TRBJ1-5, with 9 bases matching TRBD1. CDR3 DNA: TGTGCCAGCAGCTTAACCGGGACAGGGAGACGACAGCCCCAGCATTTT. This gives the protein CASSLTGTGRRQPQHF.